The rows below give T cell receptor beta chains drawn from one sample of a study of T cell repertoires in cytomegalovirus infection. Antigens for these TCRs are unknown. TCRdb fed the reads into MiXCR, producing one record per CDR3 protein. The sample lists some 900,000 distinct CDR3 sequences, about 31% occurring once. This specimen consisted of cultured CD8+ T cells from PBMCs, obtained from culture after CMV antigen stimulation. The receptors here all came from a human donor in good health (CMV status not recorded). Some clones in this sample may be carry-over from other donors' samples. CDR3s include the opening cysteine and the closing phenylalanine or tryptophan. The D gene is left open where the match is weak. Size tells how often a clone was seen (once, few, many) or the class of an expanded clone, and some rows leave it out.

clone_size	j_call	v_call	d_call	cdr3_aa	cdr3_nt
few	TRBJ1-1	TRBV7-6	-	CASSPLGGLRGSRLESEAFF	TGTGCCAGCAGCCCCCTGGGAGGGCTCCGAGGGAGCAGGTTGGAATCTGAAGCTTTCTTT
-	TRBJ1-1	TRBV15	-	CATSRPRRDTEAFF	TGTGCCACCAGCAGACCTCGAAGGGACACTGAAGCTTTCTTT
-	TRBJ1-2	TRBV6-2/TRBV6-3	-	CASSHTEDRKYGYTF	TGTGCCAGCAGTCACACCGAGGACAGAAAGTATGGCTACACCTTC
-	TRBJ2-7	TRBV20-1	-	CSARALGVRLYEQYF	TGCAGTGCTAGAGCTTTGGGGGTTAGGCTCTACGAGCAGTACTTC
-	TRBJ2-1	TRBV2	TRBD2	CASSYPPTSGGEQFF	TGTGCCAGCAGTTACCCCCCAACTAGCGGGGGGGAGCAGTTCTTC
few	TRBJ2-2	TRBV6-5	-	CASSYHENTGELFF	TGTGCCAGCAGTTATCATGAAAACACCGGGGAGCTGTTTTTT
once	TRBJ1-1	TRBV6-1	-	CASSEGYQPNTEAFF	TGTGCCAGCAGTGAAGGTTACCAGCCGAACACTGAAGCTTTCTTT
few	TRBJ1-1	TRBV4-1	-	CASSQDSRDNEAFF	TGCGCCAGCAGCCAAGATAGCAGGGACAATGAAGCTTTCTTT
many	TRBJ1-2	TRBV6-5	TRBD1	CASSYSGPGTGINGYTF	TGTGCCAGCAGTTACTCAGGTCCCGGGACAGGAATCAATGGCTACACCTTC
-	TRBJ1-1	TRBV7-9	-	CASSPFSGGTEAFF	TGTGCCAGCAGCCCCTTCTCTGGAGGCACTGAAGCTTTCTTT
once	TRBJ1-1	TRBV6-2/TRBV6-3	TRBD1	CASRYTGGHDTEAFF	TGTGCCAGCAGATACACAGGGGGCCATGACACTGAAGCTTTCTTT
once	TRBJ2-7	TRBV19	TRBD2	CASSINREAAGAGIYEQYF	TGTGCCAGTAGTATTAACCGGGAGGCGGCAGGAGCGGGGATTTACGAGCAGTACTTC
few	TRBJ2-1	TRBV7-9	TRBD2	CASSLVGGGPLNEQFF	TGTGCCAGCAGCTTAGTGGGCGGGGGGCCCCTCAATGAGCAGTTCTTC
-	TRBJ1-2	TRBV12-3/TRBV12-4	-	CASSLITGQNYGYTF	TGTGCCAGCAGTTTAATTACAGGGCAAAACTATGGCTACACCTTC
-	TRBJ1-1	TRBV4-3	TRBD1	CASSHNQGAGAEAFF	TGCGCCAGCAGCCATAACCAGGGGGCGGGAGCTGAAGCTTTCTTT
-	TRBJ2-2	TRBV6-8	-	CASSYSPPPQPKNTGELFF	TGTGCCAGCAGTTACTCCCCCCCCCCGCAGCCTAAGAACACCGGGGAGCTGTTTTTT
-	TRBJ2-2	TRBV12-3/TRBV12-4	TRBD2	CANSSREVNTGELFF	TGTGCCAACAGTTCCCGGGAGGTGAACACCGGGGAGCTGTTTTTT
-	TRBJ2-5	TRBV19	TRBD2	CASSRAGALQETQYF	TGTGCCAGTAGTAGAGCGGGGGCCCTCCAAGAGACCCAGTACTTC
-	TRBJ1-4	TRBV7-6	-	CASSLNPLPLNEKLFF	TGTGCCAGCAGCTTAAACCCCTTACCCCTTAATGAAAAACTGTTTTTT
-	TRBJ2-1	TRBV4-2	TRBD2	CASSQESGGAFEQFF	TGTGCCAGCAGCCAAGAAAGCGGGGGGGCCTTTGAGCAGTTCTTC
-	TRBJ1-1	TRBV14	-	CASSQDATIWTEAFF	TGTGCCAGCAGCCAAGATGCAACCATATGGACTGAAGCTTTCTTT
few	TRBJ1-2	TRBV27	-	CASSAQVNYGYTF	TGTGCCAGCAGTGCACAGGTTAACTATGGCTACACCTTC
few	TRBJ1-1	TRBV5-4	TRBD1	CASSPTTGEAFF	TGTGCCAGCAGCCCGACGACAGGGGAAGCTTTCTTT
few	TRBJ1-6	TRBV27	-	CASSLSRAYNSPLHF	TGTGCCAGCAGTTTATCCAGGGCTTATAATTCACCCCTCCACTTT
-	TRBJ2-1	TRBV7-9	-	CASNDGAGNSYNEQFF	TGTGCCAGCAACGATGGGGCGGGGAACTCCTACAATGAGCAGTTCTTC
-	TRBJ2-1	TRBV27	-	CASSLVSPGSSYNEQFF	TGTGCCAGCAGTTTAGTCTCCCCAGGTAGCTCCTACAATGAGCAGTTCTTC
many	TRBJ1-6	TRBV27	-	CASSTGNSPLHF	TGTGCCAGCAGCACCGGGAATTCACCCCTCCACTTT
few	TRBJ1-5	TRBV19	-	CASSMQDSLSSNQPQHF	TGTGCCAGTAGCATGCAGGACAGTCTATCAAGCAATCAGCCCCAGCATTTT
few	TRBJ2-2	TRBV11-2	TRBD1	CASSLDHRGWTGELFF	TGTGCCAGCAGCTTAGACCACAGGGGGTGGACCGGGGAGCTGTTTTTT
-	TRBJ2-7	TRBV7-6	-	CASSLLGAEIYEQYF	TGTGCCAGCAGCTTATTGGGAGCCGAAATCTACGAGCAGTACTTC
-	TRBJ2-1	TRBV4-2	TRBD2	CASSTETSGGGEQFF	TGTGCCAGCAGTACGGAGACTAGCGGGGGAGGTGAGCAGTTCTTC
few	TRBJ1-1	TRBV27	-	CASSGVGGNTEAFF	TGTGCCAGCAGTGGGGTCGGGGGCAACACTGAAGCTTTCTTT
many	TRBJ2-1	TRBV16	TRBD1	CASSHGDRGRDNEQFF	TGTGCCAGCAGCCACGGGGACAGGGGAAGGGATAATGAGCAGTTCTTC
-	TRBJ1-1	TRBV5-6	-	CASSWRPEVNTEAFF	TGTGCCAGCAGCTGGCGGCCAGAAGTGAACACTGAAGCTTTCTTT
-	TRBJ1-2	TRBV10-1	TRBD1	CASSESRQGVGGYTF	TGCGCCAGCAGTGAGTCGAGACAGGGGGTCGGTGGCTACACCTTC
few	TRBJ2-1	TRBV12-3/TRBV12-4	-	CASQPGRGYYNEQFF	TGTGCCAGTCAACCGGGCAGGGGCTATTACAATGAGCAGTTCTTC
many	TRBJ2-7	TRBV7-8	-	CASSYSGAPYEQYF	TGTGCCAGCAGCTACTCAGGGGCTCCCTACGAGCAGTACTTC
few	TRBJ2-6	TRBV7-6	-	CASSPSTASGANVLTF	TGTGCCAGCAGCCCCTCGACGGCCTCTGGGGCCAACGTCCTGACTTTC
-	TRBJ1-5	TRBV19	TRBD1	CASGTVTNQPQHF	TGTGCCAGCGGGACAGTTACCAATCAGCCCCAGCATTTT
many	TRBJ2-5	TRBV7-6	TRBD2	CASSLEVAGLQETQYF	TGTGCCAGCAGCTTAGAAGTAGCGGGGCTCCAAGAGACCCAGTACTTC
few	TRBJ2-5	TRBV6-1	-	CASSELAGVETQYF	TGTGCCAGCAGTGAACTTGCCGGGGTCGAGACCCAGTACTTC
-	TRBJ1-1	TRBV5-4	-	CASSIEGINTEAFF	TGTGCCAGCAGTATAGAGGGGATAAACACTGAAGCTTTCTTT
-	TRBJ1-2	TRBV27	-	CASSFLGAGGYTF	TGTGCCAGCAGTTTTTTAGGGGCAGGGGGCTACACCTTC
-	TRBJ2-2	TRBV14	-	CASSQDAIGNTGELFF	TGTGCCAGCAGCCAAGATGCGATAGGAAACACCGGGGAGCTGTTTTTT
few	TRBJ2-4	TRBV10-3	TRBD2	CAISEWQRGIPKNIQYF	TGTGCCATCAGTGAGTGGCAGCGGGGAATCCCCAAAAACATTCAGTACTTC